A selection of T cell receptor beta chains follows, all from one sample in a study of blood T cell repertoires in COVID-19. Measured with immunoSEQ multiplex PCR; TCRdb has only the in-frame clones, and not every one. The sample lists tens of thousands of clones, around 88% seen once, with 15% to 20% in the top ten. The specimen sequenced was peripheral blood. These receptor sequences come from a human donor in a cohort sampled during active COVID-19. Each CDR3 is given with its conserved first and last residue. Fields, in order: V gene, clone size, J gene, D gene, CDR3 protein, CDR3 DNA. The D gene is left open where the match is weak. The size of a clone is reported for some rows only, either as once, few or many, or as a class for expanded clones.

V: TRBV30; size: .; J: TRBJ1-1; D: TRBD1; CDR3: CAWSDPRQGRTEAFF; DNA: TGTGCCTGGAGTGACCCTCGACAGGGTCGCACTGAAGCTTTCTTT
V: TRBV7-9; size: .; J: TRBJ2-1; D: TRBD2; CDR3: CASSLGLAASYNEQFF; DNA: TGTGCCAGCAGCTTAGGACTAGCGGCCTCCTACAATGAGCAGTTCTTC
V: TRBV4-3; size: .; J: TRBJ2-3; D: .; CDR3: CASSQGTLGTNTQYF; DNA: TGCGCCAGCAGCCAAGGGACGCTCGGGACAAATACGCAGTATTTT
V: TRBV9; size: .; J: TRBJ2-3; D: TRBD2; CDR3: CASSPLAGGPDTQYF; DNA: TGTGCCAGCAGCCCACTAGCGGGGGGGCCAGATACGCAGTATTTT
V: TRBV28; size: .; J: TRBJ1-6; D: .; CDR3: CASSPLGGVNNSPLHF; DNA: TGTGCCAGCAGTCCCCTTGGGGGGGTGAATAATTCACCCCTCCACTTT
V: TRBV10-3; size: .; J: TRBJ2-3; D: .; CDR3: CAIKGLTDTQYF; DNA: TGTGCCATCAAGGGGCTCACAGATACGCAGTATTTT
V: TRBV19; size: .; J: TRBJ2-1; D: TRBD1; CDR3: CASSITGTGIKQFF; DNA: TGTGCCAGTAGTATTACCGGGACAGGTATAAAGCAGTTCTTC
V: TRBV4-2; size: .; J: TRBJ2-7; D: TRBD1; CDR3: CASRQGVGFYEQYF; DNA: TGTGCCAGCAGACAGGGGGTCGGGTTCTACGAGCAGTACTTC
V: TRBV4-3; size: once; J: TRBJ1-2; D: .; CDR3: CASSQGSWASGYTF; DNA: TGCGCCAGCAGCCAAGGGTCGTGGGCAAGTGGCTACACCTTC
V: TRBV7-2; size: .; J: TRBJ1-1; D: .; CDR3: CASFRQLNTEAFF; DNA: TGTGCCAGTTTCCGACAGCTGAACACTGAAGCTTTCTTT
V: TRBV5-4; size: .; J: TRBJ2-5; D: TRBD2; CDR3: CASSIGLAGGLGVETQYF; DNA: TGTGCCAGCAGCATAGGACTAGCGGGAGGGCTTGGAGTGGAGACCCAGTACTTC
V: TRBV4-3; size: once; J: TRBJ2-2; D: .; CDR3: CASSQEYVEAGELFF; DNA: TGCGCCAGCAGCCAAGAGTACGTGGAGGCCGGGGAGCTGTTTTTT
V: TRBV28; size: .; J: TRBJ1-5; D: TRBD1; CDR3: CASRGQGVNQPQHF; DNA: TGTGCCAGCAGGGGACAGGGGGTGAATCAGCCCCAGCATTTT
V: TRBV15; size: .; J: TRBJ2-5; D: .; CDR3: CATSRDRGSETQYF; DNA: TGTGCCACCAGCAGAGACAGGGGTTCCGAGACCCAGTACTTC
V: TRBV15; size: .; J: TRBJ2-7; D: .; CDR3: CATSRGGGQQSYEQYF; DNA: TGTGCCACCAGCAGAGGCGGGGGACAACAGTCTTACGAGCAGTACTTC
V: TRBV6-4; size: .; J: TRBJ2-1; D: TRBD1; CDR3: CASSRDSSYNEQFF; DNA: TGTGCCAGCAGCCGGGACAGCTCCTACAATGAGCAGTTCTTC
V: TRBV19; size: .; J: TRBJ2-2; D: TRBD1; CDR3: CASSKGRDRHTGELFF; DNA: TGTGCCAGTAGTAAGGGCCGGGACAGACACACCGGGGAGCTGTTTTTT
V: TRBV7-3; size: .; J: TRBJ2-3; D: .; CDR3: CASREGTDTQYF; DNA: TGTGCTTCGAGGGAGGGCACAGATACGCAGTATTTT
V: TRBV5-1; size: .; J: TRBJ2-6; D: .; CDR3: CASSLAGVPPGANVLTF; DNA: TGCGCCAGCAGCTTGGCAGGGGTACCTCCTGGGGCCAACGTCCTGACTTTC